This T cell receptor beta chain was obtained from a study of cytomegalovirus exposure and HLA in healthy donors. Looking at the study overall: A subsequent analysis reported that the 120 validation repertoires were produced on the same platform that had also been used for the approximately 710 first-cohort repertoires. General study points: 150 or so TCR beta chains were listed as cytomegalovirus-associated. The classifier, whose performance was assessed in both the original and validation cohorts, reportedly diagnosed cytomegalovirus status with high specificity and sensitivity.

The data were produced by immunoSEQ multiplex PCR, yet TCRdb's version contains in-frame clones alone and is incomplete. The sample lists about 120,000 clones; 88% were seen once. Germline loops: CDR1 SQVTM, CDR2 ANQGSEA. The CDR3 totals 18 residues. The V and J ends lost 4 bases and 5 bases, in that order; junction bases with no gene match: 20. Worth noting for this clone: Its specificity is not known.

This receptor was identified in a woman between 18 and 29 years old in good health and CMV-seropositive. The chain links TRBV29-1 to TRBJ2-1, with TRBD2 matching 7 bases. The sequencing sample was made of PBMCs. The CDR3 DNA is TGCAGCGTTGTAGGGGTCGGGGGGAGGGCCCTTAAACACAATGAGCAGTTCTTC. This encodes CSVVGVGGRALKHNEQFF.